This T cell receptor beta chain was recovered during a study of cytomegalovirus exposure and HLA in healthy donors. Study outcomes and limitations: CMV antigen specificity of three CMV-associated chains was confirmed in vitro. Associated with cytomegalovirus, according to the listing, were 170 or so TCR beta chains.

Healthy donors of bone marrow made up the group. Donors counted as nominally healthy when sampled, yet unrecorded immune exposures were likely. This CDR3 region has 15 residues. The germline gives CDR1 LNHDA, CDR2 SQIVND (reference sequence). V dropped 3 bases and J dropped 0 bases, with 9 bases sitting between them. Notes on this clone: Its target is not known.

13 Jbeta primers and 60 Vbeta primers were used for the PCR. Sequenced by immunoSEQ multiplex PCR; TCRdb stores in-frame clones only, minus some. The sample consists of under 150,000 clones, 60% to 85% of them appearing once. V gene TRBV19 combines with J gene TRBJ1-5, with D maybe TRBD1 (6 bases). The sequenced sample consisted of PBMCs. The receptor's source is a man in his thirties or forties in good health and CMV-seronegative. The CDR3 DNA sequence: TGTGCCAGTAGTATGGTGGACAGTAGCAATCAGCCCCAGCATTTT. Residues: CASSMVDSSNQPQHF.